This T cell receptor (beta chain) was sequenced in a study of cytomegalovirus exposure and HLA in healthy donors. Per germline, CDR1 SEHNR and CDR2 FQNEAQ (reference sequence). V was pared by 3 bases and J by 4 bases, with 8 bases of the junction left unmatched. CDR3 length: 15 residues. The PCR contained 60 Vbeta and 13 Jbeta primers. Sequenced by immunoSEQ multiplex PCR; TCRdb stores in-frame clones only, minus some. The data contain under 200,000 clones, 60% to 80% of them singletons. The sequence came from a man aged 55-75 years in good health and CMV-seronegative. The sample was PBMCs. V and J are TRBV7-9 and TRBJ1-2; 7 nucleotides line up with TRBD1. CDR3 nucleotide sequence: TGTGCCAGCAGCTTCAATTCGGACAGGAGCTATGGCTACACCTTC. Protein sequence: CASSFNSDRSYGYTF.